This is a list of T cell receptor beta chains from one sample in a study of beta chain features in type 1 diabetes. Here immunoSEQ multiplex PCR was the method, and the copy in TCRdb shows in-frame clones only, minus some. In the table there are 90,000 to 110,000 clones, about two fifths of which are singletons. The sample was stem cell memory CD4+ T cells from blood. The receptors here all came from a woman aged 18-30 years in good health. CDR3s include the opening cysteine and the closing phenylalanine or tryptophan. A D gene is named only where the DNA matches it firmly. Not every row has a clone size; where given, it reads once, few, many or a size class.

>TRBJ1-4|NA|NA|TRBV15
TGTGCCACCAGCGGGAGATCGGTTCAGGCTGAAAAACTGTTTTTT
CATSGRSVQAEKLFF
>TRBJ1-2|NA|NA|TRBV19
TGTGCCAGTAGTATAGCCCAGGGCTATGGCTACACCTTC
CASSIAQGYGYTF
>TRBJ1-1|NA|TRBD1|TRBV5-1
TGCGCCAGCAGCACAGGGACAGGGGCGACTGAAGCTTTCTTT
CASSTGTGATEAFF
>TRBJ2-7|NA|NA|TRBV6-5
TGTGCCAGCAGTTACAGTGGTTTTGGGCTTCTCGACGAGCAGTACTTC
CASSYSGFGLLDEQYF
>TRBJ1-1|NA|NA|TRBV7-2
TGTGCCAGCAGCCTACTGACAGGAATGAACACTGAAGCTTTCTTT
CASSLLTGMNTEAFF
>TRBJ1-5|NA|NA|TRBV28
TGTGCCAGCGAAGGCAGGGTTAATGGCAATCAGCCCCAGCATTTT
CASEGRVNGNQPQHF
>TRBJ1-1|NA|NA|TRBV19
TGTGCCAGTAGTATACCCAGGGGAATGAACACTGAAGCTTTCTTT
CASSIPRGMNTEAFF
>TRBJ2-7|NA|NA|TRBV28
TGTGCCAGCAGCATGGGACTTCCCTACGAGCAGTACTTC
CASSMGLPYEQYF
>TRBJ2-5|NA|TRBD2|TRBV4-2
TGTGCCAGCAGCCAATATAGCGGGAGTAGGGAGACCCAGTACTTC
CASSQYSGSRETQYF
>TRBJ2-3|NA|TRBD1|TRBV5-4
TGTGCCAGCAGCTTTCGGGACAGGGGAATAGATACGCAGTATTTT
CASSFRDRGIDTQYF
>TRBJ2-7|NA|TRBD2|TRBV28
TGTGCCAGCAGTCCCCGGACTAGCGCGGCATACGAGCAGTACTTC
CASSPRTSAAYEQYF
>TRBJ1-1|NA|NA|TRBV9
TGTGCCAGCAGCGCCCGGTTTGGGGCGACTGAAGCTTTCTTT
CASSARFGATEAFF
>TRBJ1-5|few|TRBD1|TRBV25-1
TGTGCCAGCAGTCCCGTGGACAGGTATCAGCCCCAGCATTTT
CASSPVDRYQPQHF
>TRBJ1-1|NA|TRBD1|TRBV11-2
TGTGCCAGCAGCTCATTTCTCCAGGGGGCTAACACTGAAGCTTTCTTT
CASSSFLQGANTEAFF
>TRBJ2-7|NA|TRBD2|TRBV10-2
TGCGCCAGCATGAACAGTCCGACTAGCGGGACCTACGAGCAGTACTTC
CASMNSPTSGTYEQYF
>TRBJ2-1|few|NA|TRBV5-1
TGCGCCAGCAGCTTGGTACGATCGAGCTCCTACAATGAGCAGTTCTTC
CASSLVRSSSYNEQFF
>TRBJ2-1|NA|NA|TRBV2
TGTGCCAGCAGAGGGGGGGGCGGAAGGAGCGACTCCTACAATGAGCAGTTCTTC
CASRGGGGRSDSYNEQFF
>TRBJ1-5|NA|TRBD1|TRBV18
TGTGCCAGCTCTCCAGACAGGGGTCAGCCCCAGCATTTT
CASSPDRGQPQHF
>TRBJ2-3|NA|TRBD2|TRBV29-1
TGCAGCGTTGTAGCTAGCGGGGTATCAGATACGCAGTATTTT
CSVVASGVSDTQYF
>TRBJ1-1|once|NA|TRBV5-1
TGCGCCAGCAGCTTGGGGAGAGAAGCTTTCTTT
CASSLGREAFF
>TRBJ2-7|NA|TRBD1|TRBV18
TGTGCCAGCTCACCACTCCGGGACAGTTGGACCTACGAGCAGTACTTC
CASSPLRDSWTYEQYF
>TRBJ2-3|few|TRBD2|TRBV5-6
TGTGCCAGCAGCTTGCGCCGGGAGGCTTTTAATACGCAGTATTTT
CASSLRREAFNTQYF